The 26 T cell receptor beta chains below all came from one sample that was sequenced in a study of glioma-infiltrating T cells after dendritic cell vaccination (dated by TCRdb to about 2016). Library preparation was by the immunoSEQ multiplex PCR assay. The source is immuneACCESS, and TCRdb retained only in-frame sequences with V and J called. Part of the clones is not carried over; for the studies checked, unresolved V genes explain less than half of this, and the remainder is unexplained. The sample includes more than 95,000 clones, with roughly 80% observed a single time. 5.4% of the sample rests with the top ten. Per the publication, the time point label means: after dendritic cell vaccination, including at tumor progression/relapse. This material consisted of blood, taken after dendritic cell vaccination. The receptors shown here come from a human donor with glioblastoma.

The chain couples TRBV5-1 to TRBJ2-7, with 7 bases identical to TRBD1. Germline V lookup: CDR1 SGHRS, CDR2 YFSETQ. V dropped 0 bases and J dropped 5; count of bases not matched to a gene: 8. The CDR3 has 15 residues. The CDR3 nucleotides are TGCGCCAGCAGCTTGGCCCAGACAGGGTTCAACGAGCAGTACTTC. Residues: CASSLAQTGFNEQYF.

The chain links TRBV11-2 to TRBJ1-5; 9 bases line up with TRBD1. The ends lost 9 bases at V and 6 bases at J; junction bases unmatched: 15. This CDR3 has 16 residues. CDR1 and CDR2 from the germline V gene are SGHAT and FQNNGV. The CDR3 DNA reads as TGTGCCAGAGAACAGGGGGCGGAAGTTTTGCTTCAGCCCCAGCATTTT. Residues: CAREQGAEVLLQPQHF.

The CDR3 DNA reads as TGCGCCAGCAGCTTGACGACAGTCTATGGCTACACCTTC. Protein: CASSLTTVYGYTF. The J gene is TRBJ1-2, the V gene TRBV5-1, with D maybe TRBD1 (5 bases). The CDR3 contains 13 residues. Germline V CDR1 and CDR2: SGHRS, YFSETQ. Trimming removed 1 base at V and 4 bases at J, with 8 bases between.

This clone was detected only once. The chain carries TRBV6-5 and TRBJ2-6, with D hard to call. The CDR3 totals 13 residues. Trimming shortened V by 6 bases and J by 0 bases, and 3 bases separated the two germline ends. Germline V gene sequence: CDR1 MNHEY, CDR2 SVGAGI. CDR3 sequence: CASRRSGANVLTF. The CDR3 nucleotides are TGTGCCAGCAGGCGCTCTGGGGCCAACGTCCTGACTTTC.

This clone was seen a single time. The V and J genes are TRBV30 and TRBJ1-6; 7 bases are a match to TRBD1. Germline V gives CDR1 GTSNPN, CDR2 SVGIG (reference sequence). Losses at the gene ends were 4 bases for V and 8 bases for J; bases not matched to a gene: 11. The CDR3 loop spans 15 amino acids. The DNA for the CDR3 is TGTGCCTGGAATAGAATAACAGGGGTGCATTCACCCCTCCACTTT. Its protein is CAWNRITGVHSPLHF.

V and J are TRBV5-4 and TRBJ2-2; possible D gene TRBD2, 6 bases. The CDR3 has 13 residues. The germline gives CDR1 SGHNT, CDR2 YYREEE (reference sequence). Deletions cut 7 bases from V and 6 bases from J, with 13 bases between. The CDR3 loop is CASGRGSAGELFF. The CDR3 DNA reads TGTGCCAGCGGACGGGGGAGCGCCGGGGAGCTGTTTTTT.

The chain has TRBV7-2 and TRBJ1-2; D is uncertain. The V gene's germline CDR1 is SGHTA and CDR2 FQGNSA. The CDR3 is made up of 14 amino acids. The V gene lost 1 base and the J gene lost 3 bases, with 9 bases spanning the gap. CDR3 residues: CASSLEWLDYGYTF. The CDR3 DNA follows: TGTGCCAGCAGCTTAGAGTGGCTCGACTATGGCTACACCTTC.

The rearrangement joins TRBV18 to TRBJ1-3, with 8 positions matching TRBD1. J lost 2 bases, V lost 6 bases, and 9 bases had no gene match. Germline CDR1 is KGHSH and CDR2 is LQKENI. CDR3 size: 16 residues. The CDR3 region is CASSQGQASPGNTIYF. CDR3 bases: TGTGCCAGCTCGCAGGGACAGGCGTCCCCTGGAAACACCATATATTTT. Looking up the rest from reference TRBV18 and TRBJ1-3 gives the full variable domain: NAGVMQNPRHLVRRRGQEARLRCSPMKGHSHVYWYRQLPEEGLKFMVYLQKENIIDESGMPKERFSAEFPKEGPSILRIQQVVRGDSAAYFCASSQGQASPGNTIYFGEGSWLTVV.

The chain combines TRBV10-2 with TRBJ2-7; 9 bases fit TRBD1. CDR3 length: 13 amino acids. Germline CDR1 WSHSY, CDR2 SAAADI. The trim removed 6 bases at V and 5 bases at J, leaving 5 bases unmatched. The CDR3 sequence is CASRTQGANEQYF. CDR3 DNA: TGCGCCAGCAGGACACAGGGGGCGAACGAGCAGTACTTC.

The V and J genes are TRBV5-1 and TRBJ2-2, with D perhaps TRBD2 (5 bases). Trimming removed 0 bases from V and 1 base from J, with 10 bases in between. The CDR3 runs to 16 residues. Germline CDR1 and CDR2: SGHRS and YFSETQ. CDR3 DNA sequence: TGCGCCAGCAGCTTGGCTACTAGTGTGAACACCGGGGAGCTGTTTTTT. This sequence encodes CASSLATSVNTGELFF.

The J gene is TRBJ1-3, the V gene TRBV19; D gene unclear. The CDR3 contains 16 residues. V lost 4 bases, J lost 0 bases, and 13 bases lay in between. Germline V gene data show CDR1 as LNHDA and CDR2 as SQIVND (reference sequence). The CDR3 loop reads CASSTLSSFSGNTIYF. CDR3 nucleotides: TGTGCCAGTAGTACCCTATCGTCTTTCTCTGGAAACACCATATATTTT.

The chain couples TRBV27 to TRBJ1-4, with TRBD1 identical over 8 bases. The CDR3 covers 15 residues. Germline CDR1 and CDR2: MNHEY and SMNVEV (reference sequence). The V gene end was trimmed by 2 bases and the J gene end by 6 bases; junction bases not matched to a gene: 5. CDR3 residues: CASSLIAGGYEKLFF. CDR3 DNA sequence: TGTGCCAGCAGTTTAATCGCAGGGGGCTATGAAAAACTGTTTTTT. Combining the CDR3 with reference TRBV27 and TRBJ1-4 gives the whole variable domain EAQVTQNPRYLITVTGKKLTVTCSQNMNHEYMSWYRQDPGLGLRQIYYSMNVEVTDKGDVPEGYKVSRKEKRNFPLILESPSPNQTSLYFCASSLIAGGYEKLFFGSGTQLSVL.

The V gene is TRBV4-1, the J gene TRBJ2-3, with 10 bases aligning to TRBD2. CDR1 is MGHRA, CDR2 YSYEKL, per germline. V dropped 6 bases and J dropped 5; count of bases not matched to a gene: 5. The CDR3 runs to 14 residues. Here the CDR3 reads CASRLAGRVDTQYF. The CDR3 DNA reads TGCGCCAGCAGACTAGCGGGGCGGGTAGATACGCAGTATTTT.

The genes are TRBV21-1 and TRBJ2-7; the table assigns TRBD1, which was not confirmed against the DNA. TRBV21-1 is given as a pseudogene. This CDR3 is 15 amino acids long. The CDR3 coding sequence is TGTGCCAGCAGCAAAGTTAGGACAGAAGCCTACGAGCAGTACTTC. Its translation is CASSKVRTEAYEQYF.

The chain couples TRBV5-6 to TRBJ2-1; D may be TRBD2 (5 bases). Per the germline V gene, CDR1 is SGHDT and CDR2 is YYEEEE. The V end was cut by 3 bases, the J end by 1 base, with 11 bases between. There are 15 residues in the CDR3. The CDR3 is CASSSLRGSYNEQFF. DNA of the CDR3: TGTGCCAGCAGCTCGCTTCGGGGATCCTACAATGAGCAGTTCTTC.

This chain uses TRBV10-3 with TRBJ1-2, with 7 positions matching TRBD1. Germline trimming cut 5 bases from V and 5 bases from J; bases unmatched to any gene: 11. The CDR3 is 15 residues long. Germline loops: CDR1 ENHRY, CDR2 SYGVKD. The CDR3 loop is CAISPQVGRGYGYTF. CDR3 coding DNA: TGTGCCATCAGTCCACAAGTCGGCAGGGGGTATGGCTACACCTTC.

This chain connects TRBV30 to TRBJ2-7; D perhaps matches TRBD2 (6 bases). CDR1 is GTSNPN and CDR2 is SVGIG in the germline V gene (reference sequence). This CDR3 spans 12 amino acids. Trimming stripped 5 bases from V and 7 bases from J, with 15 bases between. The CDR3 DNA follows: TGTGCCTGGGATGCTCGTCGGGGGGAGCAGTACTTC. Protein: CAWDARRGEQYF.

The chain uses TRBV5-6 and TRBJ1-2; tentatively, D is TRBD1 (5 bases). Looked up from germline, CDR1 is SGHDT and CDR2 is YYEEEE. The ends were cut back, 1 base at V and 5 bases at J, with 12 bases in the middle. The CDR3 spans 14 residues. Here the CDR3 DNA reads TGTGCCAGCAGCTTGTGGTGGGGGGGATATGGCTACACCTTC. It is translated as CASSLWWGGYGYTF.

The chain has TRBV5-1 and TRBJ2-1, with D perhaps matching TRBD2 (6 bases). The CDR3 is 13 amino acids. V was shortened by 7 bases and J by 0 bases, with 8 bases between the two germline ends. CDR1 SGHRS and CDR2 YFSETQ come from the germline V gene. CDR3 sequence reads: CASSEGSYNEQFF. CDR3 coding DNA: TGCGCCAGCTCGGAGGGCTCCTACAATGAGCAGTTCTTC.

V is TRBV21-1 and J is TRBJ1-2. TRBV21-1 is a documented pseudogene. The CDR3 is made up of 12 amino acids. The CDR3 DNA reads as TGTGCCAGCAGCAAATGGGAGGGAGGCTACACCTTC. Translated, it gives CASSKWEGGYTF.

The rearrangement uses TRBV9 and TRBJ1-3, with a possible D match to TRBD1 (5 bases). The V gene's germline CDR1 is SGDLS and CDR2 YYNGEE. The ends were cut back, 0 bases at V and 0 bases at J, with 10 bases in the middle. This CDR3 has 16 amino acids. DNA of the CDR3: TGTGCCAGCAGCGTAGAGATGGGGCGCTCTGGAAACACCATATATTTT. Protein sequence: CASSVEMGRSGNTIYF.

The rearrangement links TRBV10-3 to TRBJ1-4, with TRBD1 as a possible D gene (5 bases). Germline V gene lookup returns CDR1 ENHRY and CDR2 SYGVKD. The CDR3 length is 15 residues. V shed 0 bases and J shed 4 bases, with 9 bases lying between them. The CDR3, as DNA: TGTGCCATCAGTGAGTCCGGGGGACGTAATGAAAAACTGTTTTTT. Its translation is CAISESGGRNEKLFF.

The rearrangement links TRBV28 to TRBJ2-2, with TRBD1 matching 9 bases. This CDR3 is built from 14 residues. J was trimmed by 9 bases and V by 8 bases; bases with no gene match: 10. Germline CDR1 MDHEN, CDR2 SYDVKM. The CDR3 DNA reads as TGTGCCAGCGGCGGGACAGGGAGCAATTGGGAGCTGTTTTTT. Residues: CASGGTGSNWELFF.

This clone was detected a few times. The J gene is TRBJ1-4, the V gene TRBV18, with 7 bases fitting TRBD1. The trim removed 1 base at V and 5 bases at J, leaving 1 base unmatched. Germline V CDR1 and CDR2: KGHSH, LQKENI. This CDR3 is built from 14 residues. CDR3 coding DNA: TGTGCCAGCTCACCACAGGGGGCGAATGAAAAACTGTTTTTT. Protein sequence: CASSPQGANEKLFF.

The rearrangement uses TRBV5-1 and TRBJ1-1; D unresolved. Germline CDR1 and CDR2: SGHRS and YFSETQ. V was shortened by 5 bases and J by 3 bases, with 11 bases between the two germline ends. This CDR3 comprises 13 residues. The CDR3 DNA follows: TGCGCCAGCAGTGGGAGGGAGGACACTGAAGCTTTCTTT. It codes for CASSGREDTEAFF.

The V gene is TRBV5-5, the J gene TRBJ2-3; 10 nucleotides line up with TRBD2. The germline V gene has CDR1 SGHKS and CDR2 YYEKEE (reference sequence). V lost 0 bases to trimming and J lost 1 base; unmatched junction nucleotides: 14. The CDR3 extends over 20 amino acids. CDR3 in DNA: TGTGCCAGCAGCTTGGATCCTAGCGGGGGAGCACACCTAGGCACAGATACGCAGTATTTT. Protein: CASSLDPSGGAHLGTDTQYF.